Below, 25 T cell receptor beta chains from the same sample are listed, as sequenced in a study of type 1 and type 2 diabetes patients. Amplification started from genomic DNA. The TCR beta CDR3 region was amplified using 30 forward and 13 reverse primers. TCRdb re-derived calls from the multiplex PCR reads in MiXCR, one entry per CDR3 protein. The repertoire holds approximately 260,000 distinct CDR3 sequences, more than 45% seen once, with approximately 14% in the top ten. Sequenced input: peripheral blood mononuclear cells (PBMCs). These receptor sequences come from a man between 18 and 35 years old with type 2 diabetes.

This clonotype appeared a few times. The chain joins TRBV6-5 to TRBJ1-2; D uncertain. The CDR3 consists of 15 residues. The germline CDR1 and CDR2 sequences are MNHEY and SVGAGI. The V end was cut by 0 bases, the J end by 0 bases, with 8 bases between. CDR3 sequence: CASSYSGSSNYGYTF. In DNA form, the CDR3 reads TGTGCCAGCAGTTACTCCGGTTCCTCTAACTATGGCTACACCTTC.

The chain has TRBV19 and TRBJ2-1, with 12 bases matching TRBD1. Per germline, CDR1 LNHDA and CDR2 SQIVND (reference sequence). With V trimmed by 5 bases and J by 9 bases, 8 bases remained unmatched. CDR3 size: 15 residues. The CDR3 nucleotides are TGTGCCAGTAGTGCCGGGACAGGGGGCGCGGTTGAGCAGTTCTTC. Protein sequence: CASSAGTGGAVEQFF.

A few counts support this clonotype. The V gene is TRBV28, the J gene TRBJ1-2, with D possibly matching TRBD1 (6 bases). Deletions cut 6 bases from V and 7 bases from J, with 21 bases between. The CDR3 totals 15 residues. The germline gives CDR1 MDHEN, CDR2 SYDVKM. The CDR3 sequence is CASSRAHTTGTGYTF. CDR3 DNA sequence: TGTGCCAGCAGCCGCGCTCACACAACAGGGACTGGCTACACCTTC.

This clonotype was observed a few times. The V gene is TRBV20-1, the J gene TRBJ1-1; D not certain. The CDR3 is made up of 16 amino acids. CDR1 is DFQATT and CDR2 is SNEGSKA in the germline V gene (reference sequence). Trimming removed 0 bases at V and 2 bases at J, with 16 bases between. The CDR3 DNA reads TGCAGTGCTAGAGAAGTAAAGGGTGGGGTAAACACTGAAGCTTTCTTT. Translation: CSAREVKGGVNTEAFF.

This chain uses TRBV2 with TRBJ1-4, with D unclear. Germline assignment: CDR1 SNHLY and CDR2 FYNNEI. Trimming removed 2 bases from V and 8 bases from J, with 3 bases in between. The CDR3 sequence is 11 residues long. CDR3 in DNA: TGTGCCAGCAGTGAAAGCGAAAAACTGTTTTTT. Translation: CASSESEKLFF.

DNA of the CDR3: TGTGCCAGCAGCTTAGCGCTGAAGCCTCCCAATGAGCAGTTCTTC. Translation gives CASSLALKPPNEQFF. The chain has TRBV7-9 and TRBJ2-1; D is ambiguous. V lost 0 bases and J 6 bases, leaving 12 bases between the germline ends. This CDR3 has 15 amino acids. Germline CDR1 is SEHNR and CDR2 is FQNEAQ (reference sequence).

The J gene is TRBJ1-5, the V gene TRBV5-1; D ambiguous. The CDR3 is made up of 14 amino acids. The germline V and J ends were trimmed by 5 bases and 5 bases, with 14 bases remaining between them. From germline, CDR1 is SGHRS and CDR2 YFSETQ. As DNA, the CDR3 is TGCGCCAGCAGTCCCGAGTCCCGGGATCAGCCCCAGCATTTT. It is translated as CASSPESRDQPQHF.

The chain recombines TRBV27 with TRBJ2-2, with D uncertain. Germline V lookup: CDR1 MNHEY, CDR2 SMNVEV (reference sequence). Trimming removed 6 bases at V and 5 bases at J, with 7 bases between. The CDR3 runs to 12 residues. The CDR3 loop is CASRGMTGELFF. The CDR3 nucleotides read TGTGCCAGCAGGGGAATGACCGGGGAGCTGTTTTTT.

This chain connects TRBV28 to TRBJ2-7; TRBD1 is a possible D gene (7 bases). Germline values: CDR1 MDHEN, CDR2 SYDVKM. Trimming cost V 5 bases and J 5 bases, with 19 bases left between them. The CDR3 spans 15 residues. Here the CDR3 reads CASSPHRQGGNEQYF. The CDR3 nucleotides are TGTGCCAGCAGTCCCCATCGACAGGGAGGTAACGAGCAGTACTTC.

The CDR3 DNA sequence: TGTGCCAGCAGCAAATGGACAGGGGAAGAGACCCAGTACTTC. Its protein is CASSKWTGEETQYF. The chain couples TRBV7-8 to TRBJ2-5; 9 positions agree with TRBD1. Germline loops: CDR1 SGHVS, CDR2 FQNEAQ. Losses at the gene ends were 5 bases for V and 3 bases for J; bases not matched to a gene: 4. This CDR3 spans 14 amino acids. The full variable domain, its missing parts supplied by reference TRBV7-8 and TRBJ2-5, is GAGVSQSPRYKVAKRGQDVALRCDPISGHVSLFWYQQALGQGPEFLTYFQNEAQLDKSGLPSDRFFAERPEGSVSTLKIQRTQQEDSAVYLCASSKWTGEETQYFGPGTRLLVL.

The chain couples TRBV19 to TRBJ1-1, with D tentatively TRBD1 (5 bases). The CDR3 covers 15 residues. In germline, CDR1 is LNHDA, CDR2 SQIVND (reference sequence). Trimming left V 4 bases short and J 1 base short, with 13 bases between. CDR3 sequence reads: CASSTSMGPNTEAFF. For the CDR3, the DNA is TGTGCCAGTAGTACCTCCATGGGACCGAACACTGAAGCTTTCTTT. The full variable domain, rest sourced from reference TRBV19 and TRBJ1-1, is DGGITQSPKYLFRKEGQNVTLSCEQNLNHDAMYWYRQDPGQGLRLIYYSQIVNDFQKGDIAEGYSVSREKKESFPLTVTSAQKNPTAFYLCASSTSMGPNTEAFFGQGTRLTVV.

The V call is TRBV4-1, the J call TRBJ2-7; D is ambiguous. The germline V gene encodes CDR1 MGHRA and CDR2 YSYEKL. Trimming left V 0 bases short and J 0 bases short, with 12 bases between. CDR3 size: 16 residues. This CDR3 is CASSQESASSSYEQYF. The CDR3 DNA follows: TGCGCCAGCAGCCAAGAGAGCGCGTCGAGCTCCTACGAGCAGTACTTC.

This clonotype was counted between two and nine times. V and J are TRBV20-1 and TRBJ2-7, with D tentatively TRBD1 (5 bases). Trimming stripped 0 bases from V and 1 base from J, with 16 bases between. CDR3 size: 16 residues. CDR1 is DFQATT and CDR2 is SNEGSKA in the germline V gene (reference sequence). CDR3 bases: TGCAGTGCTAGAGATCTTCAGGGTACGGAGTCCTACGAGCAGTACTTC. Translated, it gives CSARDLQGTESYEQYF.

The V call is TRBV6-1, the J call TRBJ1-1; 7 bases fit TRBD1. Trimming took 6 bases from V and 1 from J; bases not matched to a gene: 5. This CDR3 has 14 residues. CDR1 is MNHNS and CDR2 is SASEGT in the germline V gene. The CDR3, as DNA: TGTGCCAGCAGCCGGGACAGAAGGAACACTGAAGCTTTCTTT. Translating it yields CASSRDRRNTEAFF.

The rearrangement joins TRBV10-3 to TRBJ2-3; 8 nucleotides align to TRBD2. The CDR3 totals 14 residues. The germline gives CDR1 ENHRY, CDR2 SYGVKD. Trimming removed 8 bases from V and 6 bases from J; junction bases left unmatched: 10. CDR3 loop: CAIQEREWGDTQYF. Here the CDR3 DNA reads TGTGCCATCCAGGAGCGGGAGTGGGGGGATACGCAGTATTTT.

The chain combines TRBV7-8 with TRBJ2-1; D is ambiguous. The CDR3 runs to 13 residues. V shed 5 bases and J shed 13 bases, with 18 bases lying between them. Germline lookup yields CDR1 SGHVS and CDR2 FQNEAQ. This CDR3 reads CASSASSALGQFF. The CDR3 nucleotides are TGTGCCAGCAGCGCCTCCTCGGCTTTAGGCCAGTTCTTC.

This clonotype has ten or more counts. One end of the junction does not line up with germline, which may come from a read error. This chain uses TRBV7-8 with TRBJ2-7; D is perhaps TRBD1 (6 bases). This CDR3 is 17 amino acids long. Germline-derived CDR1 and CDR2 are SGHVS and FQNEAQ. The CDR3 reads CASGLPTGLQISYEQYF. CDR3 DNA sequence: TGTGCCAGCGGCTTACCGACAGGACTCCAAATTTCCTACGAGCAGTACTTC.

The V and J genes are TRBV29-1 and TRBJ1-1; D gene uncertain. The CDR3 covers 13 residues. With 1 base removed from V and 1 base from J, the gap between germline ends came to 7 bases. The germline gives CDR1 SQVTM, CDR2 ANQGSEA. CDR3 in amino acids: CSVEGTKNTEAFF. The CDR3 DNA reads as TGCAGCGTTGAAGGGACTAAGAACACTGAAGCTTTCTTT. Drawing the rest from reference TRBV29-1 and TRBJ1-1, the complete variable domain is SAVISQKPSRDICQRGTSLTIQCQVDSQVTMMFWYRQQPGQSLTLIATANQGSEATYESGFVIDKFPISRPNLTFSTLTVSNMSPEDSSIYLCSVEGTKNTEAFFGQGTRLTVV.

This clonotype came up a few times. The chain links TRBV19 to TRBJ2-1; no clear D. Germline V gives CDR1 LNHDA, CDR2 SQIVND (reference sequence). The V and J ends lost 3 bases and 8 bases respectively, with 17 bases between them. This CDR3 comprises 15 residues. CDR3 in DNA: TGTGCCAGTAGTATGTCGCAGAGTGTCGGCGATGAGCAGTTCTTC. The encoded protein is CASSMSQSVGDEQFF.

The genes are TRBV27 and TRBJ2-2; 8 nucleotides line up with TRBD2. Per the germline V gene, CDR1 is MNHEY and CDR2 is SMNVEV (reference sequence). This CDR3 region has 15 residues. V lost 5 bases, J lost 6 bases, and 8 bases stayed unmatched. The CDR3 DNA is TGTGCCAGCAGTGCCATTGGACTAGCCGCCGGGGAGCTGTTTTTT. It yields the protein CASSAIGLAAGELFF.

The V gene is TRBV7-9, the J gene TRBJ2-7, with D perhaps matching TRBD1 (6 bases). Germline CDR1 SEHNR, CDR2 FQNEAQ (reference sequence). Deletions cut 5 bases from V and 8 bases from J, with 19 bases between. This CDR3 has 14 amino acids. The CDR3 DNA reads TGTGCCAGCAGCGGACAGCCCCGGGGAGACAAGCAGTACTTC. Translation gives CASSGQPRGDKQYF.

The chain has TRBV20-1 and TRBJ1-1; tentatively, D is TRBD1 (5 bases). The germline gives CDR1 DFQATT, CDR2 SNEGSKA (reference sequence). Trimming removed 6 bases at V and 6 bases at J, with 17 bases between. This CDR3 region has 13 residues. CDR3 DNA: TGCAGTGCCGGGGCCCAGGGTGGGCCTGAAGCTTTCTTT. This sequence encodes CSAGAQGGPEAFF.

A remark on this clonotype: Just one base apart from a much larger clone, this may be a read error. The J gene is TRBJ1-1, the V gene TRBV15; D gene uncertain. CDR1 and CDR2 from the germline V gene are LNHNV and YYDKDF (reference sequence). The V gene lost 3 bases and the J gene lost 4 bases, with 12 bases spanning the gap. The CDR3 length is 14 residues. CDR3: CATSRSMRSTEAFF. The DNA for the CDR3 is TGTGCCACCAGCAGGTCGATGAGAAGCACTGAAGCTTTCTTT.

V usage is TRBV28 and J usage is TRBJ2-5; TRBD1 matches at 11 bases. The CDR3 length is 15 residues. Unmatched junction bases numbered 6, after V lost 4 bases and J lost 5 bases. Germline V gene sequence: CDR1 MDHEN, CDR2 SYDVKM. The CDR3 region is CASSSSGTGGETQYF. Written as DNA, the CDR3 is TGTGCCAGCAGTTCCTCCGGGACAGGGGGGGAGACCCAGTACTTC.

The chain couples TRBV2 to TRBJ2-7; D unclear. CDR1 and CDR2 (germline): SNHLY, FYNNEI. V lost 11 bases and J 3 bases, leaving 14 bases between the germline ends. The CDR3 has 12 amino acids. The CDR3 sequence: CAAQETGYEQYF. CDR3 coding DNA: TGTGCCGCGCAGGAGACGGGCTACGAGCAGTACTTC.